This TCR beta chain came from a study of identical twins. Study-level points and caveats: With beta out-of-frame sequences, excess sharing by twins was weaker. Researchers reported excess low generation probability among twin-shared out-of-frame alpha sequences. Zero-insertion analyses were open to partial confounding by invariant MAIT and iNKT cells.

Details on this clonotype: Its target is not known.

TCRdb analysed the 5' RACE reads with MiXCR anew, one entry per CDR3 protein. The data contain roughly 290,000 distinct CDR3 sequences, around 9.7% of them singletons. This CDR3 region has 14 residues. The V end lost 3 bases, the J end lost 0 bases, and 8 bases lay between the germline ends. CDR1 and CDR2 from the germline V gene are LNHDA and SQIVND (reference sequence). These data also formed part of another study, on yellow fever vaccine responses in identical twins. From that second work: The T cell response to vaccination in identical twins was reportedly partly convergent and partly personalized.

This clonotype was sampled from a woman aged 18 to 35 in good health. The V call is TRBV19, the J call TRBJ1-1; a weak D match, TRBD1 (5 bases). The sequenced sample was CD8+ T cells sorted from blood. The CDR3 DNA reads TGTGCCAGTAGTATGACAGTGCTGAACACTGAAGCTTTCTTT. Translating gives CASSMTVLNTEAFF.